A single TCR beta chain is shown here with its context. Its cognate antigen has yet to be identified. No base quality values were provided; no much bigger clone lies one nucleotide off. These data originate in a study of blood T cell repertoires in COVID-19 (dated by TCRdb to 2018 to 2020). About the study as a whole: Samples covering the acute and convalescent phases of COVID-19 were provided by collaborators in the United States, Italy and Spain. The prospective study material was composed of cDNA or gDNA derived from T cells, B-cell-depleted T cells, or PBMCs. A de-identified subject ID, COVID-19 status, age in years and sex were almost always included in the sample metadata. Subjects who had been exposed to COVID-19, were actively infected with it, or had recovered from it provided the deeply sampled blood TCRbeta repertoires that made up the dataset. A freely available public database, intended as a resource for researchers studying the immune response to SARS-CoV-2, is where the repertoires were released. Where available, HLA class I and class II types were obtained from metadata supplied by the sample provider rather than from assay-based typing. Samples came from the ongoing ImmuneRACE study (first 160 participants) plus 1,254 subjects from 6 global collaborators. The investigation overall reported the following: The amount of clinical and demographic metadata varied by source and participant and was provided uncurated.

The immunoSEQ Assay, a bias-controlled multiplex PCR, was used to amplify TCRbeta CDR3 regions from genomic DNA. Under the source paper's analysis protocol: The number of nucleated cells in each sample was estimated by amplification of reference gene primers within the assay. To quantify the absolute abundance of each unique TCRbeta CDR3 rearrangement, sequence reads were collapsed and filtered. For each sample, productive Simpson clonality was calculated as the square root of Simpson's diversity index across productive rearrangements. TCRdb's version of the immuneACCESS table is confined to in-frame rearrangements and falls short of the full clone set. An unresolved V gene accounts for under half of the shortfall where checked; the remainder is of unknown origin. The V and J calls and clone size come from that table; D and trimming were worked out from the DNA. The sample table contains about 210,000 clones; only one count was recorded for around nine tenths of them. The ten most abundant clones make up less than 0.75% of the sample.

Whole blood was collected in K2EDTA tubes by collaborating institutions according to the institutions' own protocols. Collaborator samples were shipped for TCRbeta analysis as frozen whole blood, isolated PBMCs, or DNA extracted from either sample type. The germline V gene (reference sequence) gives CDR1 as LGHDT and CDR2 as YNNKEL. From its cysteine to its phenylalanine, the CDR3 spans 14 amino acids. Only the CDR3 DNA is retained, 42 bases long and in frame from the first base. Trimming accounts for 8 bases at V and 7 bases at J, while the number of junction bases matched to no gene is 12. The chain was built from TRBV3-1 (or the pseudogene TRBV3-2) and TRBJ1-2, and TRBD1 aligns with 8 junction nucleotides. What was sequenced was peripheral blood. This sequence was found in a man aged 40-55 years with acute or convalescent COVID-19. Read as DNA, the sequence is TGTGCCAGCGGGTCCGACAGGGGAGTCGCTGGCTACACCTTC. Its coded protein is CASGSDRGVAGYTF.